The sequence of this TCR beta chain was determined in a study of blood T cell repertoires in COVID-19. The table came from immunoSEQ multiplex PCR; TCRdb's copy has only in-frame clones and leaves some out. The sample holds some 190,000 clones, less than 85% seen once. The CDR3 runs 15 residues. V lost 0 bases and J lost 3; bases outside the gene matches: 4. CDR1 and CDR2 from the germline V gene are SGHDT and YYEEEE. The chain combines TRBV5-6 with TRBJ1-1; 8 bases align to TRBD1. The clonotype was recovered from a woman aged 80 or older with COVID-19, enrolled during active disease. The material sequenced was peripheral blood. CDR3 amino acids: CASSLGGQGDTEAFF. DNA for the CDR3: TGTGCCAGCAGCTTGGGCGGACAGGGCGACACTGAAGCTTTCTTT.